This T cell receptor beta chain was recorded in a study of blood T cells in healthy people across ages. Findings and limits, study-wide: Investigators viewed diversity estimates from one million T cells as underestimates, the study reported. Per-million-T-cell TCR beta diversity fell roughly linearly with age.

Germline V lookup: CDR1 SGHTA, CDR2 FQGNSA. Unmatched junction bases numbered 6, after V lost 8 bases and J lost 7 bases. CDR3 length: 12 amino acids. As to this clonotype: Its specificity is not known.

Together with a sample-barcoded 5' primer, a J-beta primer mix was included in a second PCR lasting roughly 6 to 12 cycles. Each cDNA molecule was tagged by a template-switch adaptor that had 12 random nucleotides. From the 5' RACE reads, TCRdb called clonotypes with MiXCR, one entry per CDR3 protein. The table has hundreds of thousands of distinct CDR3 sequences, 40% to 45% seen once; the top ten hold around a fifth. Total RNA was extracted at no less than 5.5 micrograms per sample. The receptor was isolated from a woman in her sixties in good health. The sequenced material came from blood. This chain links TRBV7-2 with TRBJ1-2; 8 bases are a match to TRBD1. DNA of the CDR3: TGTGCCAGCGGAAGGACAGGGTCTGGCTACACCTTC. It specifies CASGRTGSGYTF.